These 9 T cell receptor beta chains were all obtained from the same sample, sequenced in a study of shared clonotypes between healthy human individuals. Generated by immunoSEQ multiplex PCR, the TCRdb table keeps only in-frame clones and is missing some. The sample has about 2.1 million clones; around 93% are singletons. Naive CD8 isolation took CD45RO-negative cells positively selected for CCR7 and excluded terminally differentiated effector memory CD45RA+ cells. What was sequenced was naive CD8+ T cells from PBMCs. These receptors all stem from a man in his late teens or twenties in good health. Some clones in this sample may be carry-over from other donors' samples.

The rearrangement links TRBV4-1 to TRBJ2-5, with TRBD2 matching over 8 bases. J lost 3 bases, V lost 1 base, and 10 bases had no gene match. Germline CDR1 MGHRA, CDR2 YSYEKL. The CDR3 is 17 residues long. DNA for the CDR3: TGCGCCAGCAGCCAAGTAACCCGGGAGGGCTTAAAAGAGACCCAGTACTTC. Translation gives CASSQVTREGLKETQYF.

This chain connects TRBV5-1 to TRBJ2-6; TRBD1 is a possible D gene (6 bases). Trimming removed 0 bases from V and 1 base from J, with 11 bases in between. This CDR3 has 17 residues. The germline CDR1 and CDR2 sequences are SGHRS and YFSETQ. The CDR3 region has the DNA TGCGCCAGCAGCTTGGAACAGGGTGGATCTGGGGCCAACGTCCTGACTTTC. It translates to CASSLEQGGSGANVLTF.

The chain couples TRBV29-1 to TRBJ1-4; D is ambiguous. The CDR3 runs to 14 residues. The germline V and J ends were trimmed by 4 bases and 0 bases, with 9 bases remaining between them. Germline CDR1 and CDR2: SQVTM and ANQGSEA. Written as DNA, the CDR3 is TGCAGCGTTGGCGAGATCTCAACTAATGAAAAACTGTTTTTT. Translation gives CSVGEISTNEKLFF.

This chain's CDR3 is CASSPRLGETQYF. CDR3 DNA: TGTGCCAGCAGCCCAAGATTGGGGGAGACCCAGTACTTC. J is TRBJ2-5 and V is TRBV11-2; D not resolved. The CDR3 extends over 13 amino acids. The V end was cut by 5 bases, the J end by 5 bases, with 12 bases between. In germline, CDR1 is SGHAT, CDR2 FQNNGV.

About this clone itself: Other nucleotide sequences in the sample specify the same CDR3. The chain combines TRBV29-1 with TRBJ2-7; 10 bases are shared with TRBD1. Germline CDR1 reads SQVTM; CDR2 reads ANQGSEA. The CDR3 consists of 13 residues. V shed 7 bases, J shed 1 base, and the junction held 4 bases outside the gene matches. CDR3 residues: CSGRTGGSYEQYF. Written as DNA, the CDR3 is TGCAGCGGCCGGACAGGGGGTTCCTACGAGCAGTACTTC.

The V and J genes are TRBV5-8 and TRBJ2-2; tentatively, D is TRBD2 (6 bases). The CDR3 runs 15 residues. Trimming stripped 4 bases from V and 1 base from J, with 11 bases between. CDR1 and CDR2 from the germline V gene are SGHTS and YDEGEE. The CDR3 sequence: CASSPLARNTGELFF. The CDR3 DNA sequence: TGTGCCAGCAGCCCTCTAGCGCGGAACACCGGGGAGCTGTTTTTT.

A note on this clone: One end of the junction is discordant with germline, which a read error may explain. The J gene is TRBJ2-2, the V gene TRBV5-4; 8 bases align to TRBD1. The CDR3 contains 18 residues. Germline CDR1 is SGHNT and CDR2 is YYREEE (reference sequence). The CDR3 loop is CASSLIGNPRGRTGKLFF. Here the CDR3 DNA reads TGTGCCAGCAGCTTGATTGGGAACCCCAGGGGGCGAACCGGGAAGCTGTTTTTT.

The chain combines TRBV9 with TRBJ2-5; TRBD1 might be the D (6 bases). CDR1 and CDR2 (germline): SGDLS, YYNGEE. With 0 bases removed from V and 4 bases from J, the gap between germline ends came to 16 bases. The CDR3 runs 16 residues. This CDR3 is CASSVGVGGVGETQYF. As DNA, the CDR3 is TGTGCCAGCAGCGTAGGGGTAGGGGGTGTGGGAGAGACCCAGTACTTC.

V gene TRBV5-1 combines with J gene TRBJ1-1; TRBD1 might be the D (5 bases). This CDR3 region has 13 residues. Between the trimmed V and J ends, which lost 2 bases and 8 bases, there was a span of 13 bases. Germline CDR1 SGHRS, CDR2 YFSETQ. CDR3 region: CASSFRDAREAFF. CDR3 DNA sequence: TGCGCCAGCAGCTTTAGGGACGCCCGAGAAGCTTTCTTT.